What follows is one TCR beta chain and its context. The entry originates in a study of blood T cell repertoires in COVID-19. Across the whole study: PBMCs, B-cell-depleted T cells, or T cells were the source of the cDNA or gDNA that made up the material.

CDR1 is LGHNA and CDR2 is YNFKEQ in the germline V gene. The CDR3 sequence is 17 residues long. V lost 0 bases, J lost 4 bases, and 13 bases lay in between. Assay used: immunoSEQ multiplex PCR; TCRdb lists only in-frame clones, some missing. The table lists fewer than 25,000 clones, 86% of them singletons, with more than 10% in the top ten. Sequences were obtained from peripheral blood. V is TRBV4-2 and J is TRBJ1-6; D is ambiguous. The sequence was collected from a woman of 80 years or more with active or convalescent COVID-19. DNA for the CDR3: TGTGCCAGCAGCCAAGAATTGCCAGAAACATATAATTCACCCCTCCACTTT. It yields the protein CASSQELPETYNSPLHF.